The clone carrying this T cell receptor (beta chain) was seen only a few times. The investigators amplified TCR beta CDR3 regions from RNA transcripts. TCR CDR3 regions were first amplified by RT-PCR with HTBI primers. TCRdb re-called the multiplex PCR reads through MiXCR, storing one row per CDR3 protein. Altogether around 600,000 distinct CDR3 sequences are present, roughly a sixth being singletons, with the ten largest covering about 3.5%. This record comes from a study of T cells in Graves' hyperthyroidism and ophthalmopathy. Sample: blood. This TCR was sampled from a woman aged 40 to 50 with Graves' ophthalmopathy.

CDR3 DNA: TGTGCCAGCAGTGCCCGGGGGGGATCCTACAATGAGCAGTTCTTC. Translating it yields CASSARGGSYNEQFF. The chain carries TRBV12-3 or TRBV12-4 and TRBJ2-1; 8 bases match TRBD2. The CDR3 runs 15 residues. V lost 5 bases and J lost 1; bases outside the gene matches: 4.